These T cell receptor beta chains were read from a single sample in a study of shared clonotypes between healthy human individuals. Only in-frame clones appear in the TCRdb table, and some are missing; sequencing was by immunoSEQ multiplex PCR. The repertoire holds 2.3 million or so clones, more than 85% seen once, with 0.3% to 0.4% in the top ten. The sample consisted of naive CD4+ T cells from PBMCs. These receptors were obtained from a young man in good health. Some clones in this sample may be carry-over from other donors' samples. CDR3s leave out the opening cysteine and the closing phenylalanine or tryptophan. The order of the fields is V gene, J gene, CDR3 protein.

v_gene: TRBV30
j_gene: TRBJ1-6
CDR3aa: AWKGFNSPLH

v_gene: TRBV2
j_gene: TRBJ1-2
CDR3aa: ASIRFRASFYGYT

v_gene: TRBV5-1
j_gene: TRBJ2-5
CDR3aa: ASSSGLPGETQY

v_gene: TRBV7-6
j_gene: TRBJ2-7
CDR3aa: ASSLRRTGNEQY

v_gene: TRBV5-1
j_gene: TRBJ2-3
CDR3aa: ASSLALFGTDTQY

v_gene: TRBV6-6
j_gene: TRBJ2-7
CDR3aa: ASSGILRQGEQY

v_gene: TRBV9
j_gene: TRBJ2-7
CDR3aa: ASSVDRGFNSLEQY

v_gene: TRBV28
j_gene: TRBJ2-7
CDR3aa: ASSSSSRYEQY

v_gene: TRBV6-1
j_gene: TRBJ1-2
CDR3aa: ASSEGQGTSVLLYGYT

v_gene: TRBV19
j_gene: TRBJ1-1
CDR3aa: ASSIPLGGAESAF

v_gene: TRBV11-2
j_gene: TRBJ2-3
CDR3aa: ASSLDWSSGSWSSTDTQY

v_gene: TRBV11-3
j_gene: TRBJ2-5
CDR3aa: ASSLVTAGGLGETQY

v_gene: TRBV2
j_gene: TRBJ1-5
CDR3aa: ASDSHGGGGSNQPQH

v_gene: TRBV5-1
j_gene: TRBJ2-2
CDR3aa: ASSSPNPQGAAGELF

v_gene: TRBV18
j_gene: TRBJ1-1
CDR3aa: ASSRETGSTEAF

v_gene: TRBV18
j_gene: TRBJ2-7
CDR3aa: ASSGGSAYEQY

v_gene: TRBV5-1
j_gene: TRBJ2-1
CDR3aa: ASSLTSVSYNEQF

v_gene: TRBV30
j_gene: TRBJ2-5
CDR3aa: AWERGGGAQETQY

v_gene: TRBV12-5
j_gene: TRBJ2-2
CDR3aa: ASGLGFAELF

v_gene: TRBV5-1
j_gene: TRBJ1-4
CDR3aa: ASRYLNEKLF

v_gene: TRBV10-3
j_gene: TRBJ2-5
CDR3aa: AISRPGQGETQY

v_gene: TRBV5-1
j_gene: TRBJ2-5
CDR3aa: ASSLNRQETQY

v_gene: TRBV6-1
j_gene: TRBJ2-7
CDR3aa: ASNAQGKAYEQY

v_gene: TRBV10-1
j_gene: TRBJ2-2
CDR3aa: ASAGQGLTGELF

v_gene: TRBV2
j_gene: TRBJ1-1
CDR3aa: ASSVLANTEAF

v_gene: TRBV28
j_gene: TRBJ1-1
CDR3aa: ASSWHVNTEAF

v_gene: TRBV4-2
j_gene: TRBJ2-3
CDR3aa: ASSYWTDTQY

v_gene: TRBV15
j_gene: TRBJ1-5
CDR3aa: ATRSGGRDQPQH

v_gene: TRBV5-4
j_gene: TRBJ1-2
CDR3aa: ASSVRDRGYGYT